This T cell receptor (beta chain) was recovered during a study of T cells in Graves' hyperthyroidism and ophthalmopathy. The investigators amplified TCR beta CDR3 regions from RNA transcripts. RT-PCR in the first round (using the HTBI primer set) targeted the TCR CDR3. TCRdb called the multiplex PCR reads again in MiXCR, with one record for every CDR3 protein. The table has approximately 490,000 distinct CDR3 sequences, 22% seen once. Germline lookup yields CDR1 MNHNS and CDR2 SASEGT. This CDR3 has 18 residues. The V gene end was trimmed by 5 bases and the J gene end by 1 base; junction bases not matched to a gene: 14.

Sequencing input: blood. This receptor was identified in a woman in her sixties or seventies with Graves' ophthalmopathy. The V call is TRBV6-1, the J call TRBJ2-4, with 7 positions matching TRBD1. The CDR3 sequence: CASSPHSTRGLAKNIQYF. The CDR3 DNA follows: TGTGCCAGCAGTCCACACTCAACCAGGGGGTTGGCCAAAAACATTCAGTACTTC.